This TCR beta chain was identified during a study of blood T cell repertoires in COVID-19. Study context: The study drew acute and convalescent COVID-19 samples from the United States, Italy and Spain.

This clone appeared once. Authors' data handling: The authors estimated nucleated cell counts from reference gene primer amplification. Produced via immunoSEQ multiplex PCR; TCRdb's table is partial and in-frame only. V and J calls and clone size are those listed in that table; D and trimming were worked out from the DNA. The table includes more than 85,000 clones, almost 80% detected once. V lost 6 bases and J lost 1; bases outside the gene matches: 7. The germline CDR1 and CDR2 sequences are MNHEY and SMNVEV (reference sequence). This CDR3 has 15 amino acids. The receptor comes from a woman older than 75 with active or convalescent COVID-19. The chain couples TRBV27 to TRBJ2-7; TRBD1 matches 9 bases. Input material: peripheral blood. The chain's CDR3 is CASSPGTGSSYEQYF. The CDR3 DNA reads as TGTGCCAGCAGCCCCGGGACAGGGTCTTCCTACGAGCAGTACTTC.